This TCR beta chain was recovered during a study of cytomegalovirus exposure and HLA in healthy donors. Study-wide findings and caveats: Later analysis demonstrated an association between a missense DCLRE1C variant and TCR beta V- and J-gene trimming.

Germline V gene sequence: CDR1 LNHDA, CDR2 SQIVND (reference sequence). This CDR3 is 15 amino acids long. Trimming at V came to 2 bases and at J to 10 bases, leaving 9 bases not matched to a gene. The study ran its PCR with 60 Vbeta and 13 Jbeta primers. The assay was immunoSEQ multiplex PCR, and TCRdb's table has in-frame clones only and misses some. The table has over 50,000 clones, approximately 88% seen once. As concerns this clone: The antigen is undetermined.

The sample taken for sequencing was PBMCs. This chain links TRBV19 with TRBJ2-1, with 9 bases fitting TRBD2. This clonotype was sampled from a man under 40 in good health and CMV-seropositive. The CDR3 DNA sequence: TGTGCCAGTAGTATACGGGCGGGAGGGCCCCACGAGCAGTTCTTC. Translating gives CASSIRAGGPHEQFF.